The 12 T cell receptor beta chains presented below share a single source sample, sequenced in a study of cytomegalovirus exposure and HLA in healthy donors. The PCR contained 60 Vbeta and 13 Jbeta primers. Using immunoSEQ multiplex PCR, the repertoire was profiled, and TCRdb retains in-frame clones only, with some absent. Among about 140,000 clones listed, approximately 84% were seen once. Sequenced sample: PBMCs. These receptors originate from a young man in good health and CMV-seropositive.

This chain uses TRBV28 with TRBJ2-2; D ambiguous. The germline V gene has CDR1 MDHEN and CDR2 SYDVKM. The V end was cut by 5 bases, the J end by 7 bases, with 2 bases between. The CDR3 covers 10 residues. The CDR3 sequence: CASSRGELFF. CDR3 coding DNA: TGTGCCAGCAGTCGCGGGGAGCTGTTTTTT.

The rearrangement uses TRBV27 and TRBJ2-5, with D possibly TRBD1 on 8 matching bases. CDR1 is MNHEY, CDR2 SMNVEV, per germline (reference sequence). Deletions cut 2 bases from V and 5 bases from J, with 15 bases between. The length of the CDR3 is 15 residues. The CDR3 is CASSLGGDRLETQYF. The CDR3 DNA reads as TGTGCCAGCAGTTTAGGGGGGGACAGGTTGGAGACCCAGTACTTC.

This chain connects TRBV5-4 to TRBJ1-2; D perhaps matches TRBD1 (6 bases). There are 13 residues in the CDR3. Germline V gene data show CDR1 as SGHNT and CDR2 as YYREEE (reference sequence). Trimming removed 0 bases from V and 5 bases from J, with 8 bases in between. DNA for the CDR3: TGTGCCAGCAGCTTGGACAGGGAGTATGGCTACACCTTC. It codes for CASSLDREYGYTF.

The chain recombines TRBV27 with TRBJ2-3; 7 bases line up with TRBD2. The germline V gene encodes CDR1 MNHEY and CDR2 SMNVEV (reference sequence). Trimming cost V 2 bases and J 4 bases; bases outside gene matches: 6. The length of the CDR3 is 15 residues. The CDR3 is CASSLRWGGADTQYF. CDR3 sequence (DNA): TGTGCCAGCAGTTTAAGGTGGGGGGGGGCAGATACGCAGTATTTT.

This clone was counted a single time. The chain has TRBV5-1 and TRBJ2-1; a weak D match, TRBD1 (5 bases). Trimming removed 3 bases from V and 0 bases from J, with 13 bases in between. CDR3 length: 16 residues. From germline, CDR1 is SGHRS and CDR2 YFSETQ. DNA of the CDR3: TGCGCCAGCAGCTACCAGACAGTTTACTCCTACAATGAGCAGTTCTTC. It codes for CASSYQTVYSYNEQFF.

This clone was detected only once. This rearrangement joins TRBV7-9 to TRBJ2-7, with a weak D call TRBD2 (6 bases). This CDR3 is built from 14 residues. V was pared by 5 bases and J by 5 bases, with 16 bases between. Germline V gene data show CDR1 as SEHNR and CDR2 as FQNEAQ (reference sequence). The CDR3 nucleotides are TGTGCCAGCAGCCCGGGACTCCCGAACGACGAGCAGTACTTC. Amino acid sequence: CASSPGLPNDEQYF. The complete variable domain, with remaining parts taken from reference TRBV7-9 and TRBJ2-7, reads DTGVSQNPRHKITKRGQNVTFRCDPISEHNRLYWYRQTLGQGPEFLTYFQNEAQLEKSRLLSDRFSAERPKGSFSTLEIQRTEQGDSAMYLCASSPGLPNDEQYFGPGTRLTVT.

The V call is TRBV19, the J call TRBJ2-7; 10 bases fit TRBD1. The CDR3 length is 14 residues. Germline V gives CDR1 LNHDA, CDR2 SQIVND (reference sequence). The V gene end was trimmed by 6 bases and the J gene end by 4 bases; junction bases not matched to a gene: 6. DNA of the CDR3: TGTGCCAGTAGACTAAGGACAGGGGGATACGAGCAGTACTTC. Translating gives CASRLRTGGYEQYF.

This clone was seen a few times. This chain links TRBV5-4 with TRBJ2-7; D call uncertain. There are 16 residues in the CDR3. V gave up 4 bases and J gave up 0 bases, with 17 bases separating them. Germline V gene lookup returns CDR1 SGHNT and CDR2 YYREEE (reference sequence). In DNA, the CDR3 is TGTGCCAGCAGCCAAGAGGCGGTTATCAGCTCCTACGAGCAGTACTTC. It translates to CASSQEAVISSYEQYF.

The chain couples TRBV5-1 to TRBJ2-1, with TRBD1 matching over 10 bases. Trimming removed 3 bases from V and 2 bases from J; junction bases left unmatched: 2. The CDR3 covers 15 residues. CDR1 and CDR2 (germline): SGHRS, YFSETQ. The DNA of the CDR3 is TGCGCCAGCAGCTCGACAGGGGGCGCCTACAATGAGCAGTTCTTC. This gives the protein CASSSTGGAYNEQFF.

In this sample, this clone turned up once. V and J are TRBV7-3 and TRBJ2-3, with 10 nucleotides matching TRBD2. J lost 3 bases, V lost 1 base, and 4 bases had no gene match. From germline, CDR1 is SGHTA and CDR2 FQGTGA. The CDR3 is made up of 16 amino acids. CDR3 bases: TGTGCCAGCAGCTTAAGAAGCGGGGGGGCGACAGATACGCAGTATTTT. Residues: CASSLRSGGATDTQYF.

The rearrangement uses TRBV9 and TRBJ1-2; no firm D call. The CDR3 has 13 residues. V was clipped by 4 bases and J by 1 base, with 8 bases between them. The germline V gene encodes CDR1 SGDLS and CDR2 YYNGEE. CDR3 amino acids: CASSPYSNYGYTF. DNA for the CDR3: TGTGCCAGCAGCCCTTACAGTAACTATGGCTACACCTTC.

The rearrangement links TRBV7-9 to TRBJ2-5; TRBD2 agrees at 8 bases. Trimming at V came to 1 base and at J to 5 bases, leaving 6 bases not matched to a gene. Germline V gene data show CDR1 as SEHNR and CDR2 as FQNEAQ (reference sequence). This CDR3 has 15 residues. The CDR3 here is CASSLESGRLETQYF. The CDR3 coding sequence is TGTGCCAGCAGCTTAGAAAGCGGGAGATTGGAGACCCAGTACTTC.